The rows below give T cell receptor beta chains drawn from one sample of a study of blood T cell repertoires in COVID-19. Produced via immunoSEQ multiplex PCR; TCRdb's table is partial and in-frame only. Of hundreds of thousands of clones detected, around 86% appear once; the ten largest clones hold roughly 3.1%. The sample was peripheral blood. All receptors come from a human donor in a cohort sampled during active COVID-19. The CDR3 runs from the conserved cysteine through the conserved F or W. A D gene is named only where the DNA matches it firmly. Size is stated for part of the rows, as once, few or many counts, or as a class when the clone is expanded.

abundance,d_gene,j_gene,v_gene,CDR3nt,CDR3aa
.,.,TRBJ2-3,TRBV27,TGTGCCAGCAGTGGGAGCACCCTCTTTGGAGATACGCAGTATTTT,CASSGSTLFGDTQYF
.,TRBD1,TRBJ2-7,TRBV5-3,TGTGCCAGAAGCTGGGACAGGGCCTACGAGCAGTACTTC,CARSWDRAYEQYF
.,.,TRBJ1-1,TRBV20-1,TGCAGTGCTAGTCCCCTAAGTTCGACCCCGGAGGACACTGAAGCTTTCTTT,CSASPLSSTPEDTEAFF
.,.,TRBJ1-2,TRBV7-2,TGTGCCAGCAGCTTAGGTTTAGGTCGGGGAATGGGGGGCTACACCTTC,CASSLGLGRGMGGYTF
few,.,TRBJ2-2,TRBV7-2,TGTGCCAGCAGCCCGCGCTCCCTAGCGAGCACCGGGGAGCTGTTTTTT,CASSPRSLASTGELFF
.,TRBD1,TRBJ1-1,TRBV5-1,TGCGCCAGCAGCTGGGCGGACAGGACGGAAGCTTTCTTT,CASSWADRTEAFF
.,.,TRBJ1-5,TRBV18,TGTGCCAGCTCACCAGGCGGGCCGGGAAATCAGCCCCAGCATTTT,CASSPGGPGNQPQHF
.,.,TRBJ1-5,TRBV10-3,TGTGCCATCAGTGAATTGGGGGGGGAGGCTCAGCCCCAGCATTTT,CAISELGGEAQPQHF
.,.,TRBJ2-2,TRBV11-1,TGTGCCAGCAGCAGCTCAAGCGCCGGGGAGCTGTTTTTT,CASSSSSAGELFF
.,TRBD1,TRBJ1-1,TRBV10-3,TGTGCCATCAGAAAACAGGGGGACACTGAAGCTTTCTTT,CAIRKQGDTEAFF
.,.,TRBJ2-7,TRBV11-2,TGTGCCAGCAGCCGAGGCGTCTACGAGCAGTACTTC,CASSRGVYEQYF
.,TRBD1,TRBJ2-5,TRBV18,TGTGCCAGCTCACCTGGGACACAGGGGGAGACCCAGTACTTC,CASSPGTQGETQYF
.,TRBD2,TRBJ2-5,TRBV13,TGTGCCAGCAGCTTCGGGACTAGCGCACAAGAGACCCAGTACTTC,CASSFGTSAQETQYF
.,.,TRBJ2-3,TRBV6-5,TGTGCCTCCCGCCTAAAGGATACGCAGTATTTT,CASRLKDTQYF
.,.,TRBJ2-1,TRBV19,TGTGCCAGTAGTTCCGGGATTTACAATGAGCAGTTCTTC,CASSSGIYNEQFF
.,TRBD1,TRBJ1-1,TRBV3-1/TRBV3-2,TGTGCCAGCAGGCGGGACAGGAGATTGAACACTGAAGCTTTCTTT,CASRRDRRLNTEAFF
.,.,TRBJ1-4,TRBV5-8,TGTGCCAGCAGCTTGGGAGACACCGCTAATGAAAAACTGTTTTTT,CASSLGDTANEKLFF
.,.,TRBJ1-5,TRBV19,TGTGCCAGTAGTATAGCCGCTCAGGGGCCCCAGCATTTT,CASSIAAQGPQHF
.,.,TRBJ2-1,TRBV5-1,TGCGCCAGCAGCTTGGAGGGGCCCGCTGAAATAACCAATGAGCAGTTCTTC,CASSLEGPAEITNEQFF
.,.,TRBJ2-7,TRBV28,TGTGCCAGCAGCATACAGTTCACCTACGAGCAGTACTTC,CASSIQFTYEQYF
.,TRBD1,TRBJ1-2,TRBV19,TGTGCCAGTAGTATAAGGACAGGGGGCGTCCTCGGTGGCTACACCTTC,CASSIRTGGVLGGYTF
once,.,TRBJ2-7,TRBV18,TGTGCCAGCTCACCTGGGGCGAGTGAGCAGTACTTC,CASSPGASEQYF
few,TRBD2,TRBJ2-1,TRBV27,TGTGCCAGCAGTTCGAACCTTGGACTAGCGGGAGGTAATGAGCAGTTCTTC,CASSSNLGLAGGNEQFF
.,TRBD1,TRBJ1-6,TRBV5-8,TGTGTCAGCAGCCCCCGGACAGGTGATAATTCACCCCTCCACTTT,CVSSPRTGDNSPLHF
once,.,TRBJ2-7,TRBV4-2,TGTGCCAGCAGCCAAGCCGGGACAGGCAGCACGGGGGGTTGGGAGCAGTACTTC,CASSQAGTGSTGGWEQYF
.,TRBD1,TRBJ1-2,TRBV29-1,TGCAGCGTTGGTACAGGGGGTAACTATGGCTACACCTTC,CSVGTGGNYGYTF
.,TRBD2,TRBJ2-5,TRBV30,TGTGCCTGGAGACAACTAGCGGGTTCCAAGACCCAGTACTTC,CAWRQLAGSKTQYF
once,TRBD1,TRBJ2-7,TRBV7-6,TGTGCCAGCAGCCCTGGACAGGTCTCCTACGAGCAGTACTTC,CASSPGQVSYEQYF
.,.,TRBJ2-5,TRBV5-1,TGCGCCAGCAGCTTGCCCCTGGGGGCTGAGACCCAGTACTTC,CASSLPLGAETQYF
once,.,TRBJ2-3,TRBV6-5,TGTGCCAGCAGTAATCCCCGGAGGGCCGACACTACGCAGTATTTT,CASSNPRRADTTQYF
.,TRBD1,TRBJ1-6,TRBV28,TGTGCCAGCAGTTTGTCCGGGACAGGGGGCGACAATTCACCCCTCCACTTT,CASSLSGTGGDNSPLHF
.,TRBD1,TRBJ2-4,TRBV6-5,TGTGCCAGCAGTTCCGGGACAGGCGATATTCAGTACTTC,CASSSGTGDIQYF
once,TRBD1,TRBJ2-5,TRBV6-5,TGTGCCAGCAGACACAGGGGGCGAGGAGAGACCCAGTACTTC,CASRHRGRGETQYF
.,TRBD1,TRBJ2-7,TRBV5-4,TGTGCCAGCAGCTGGGACAGCTCCTCGAGGGAGCAGTACTTC,CASSWDSSSREQYF
.,.,TRBJ2-5,TRBV25-1,TGTGCCAGCAGTGAATTAAGTACTCGGACCCAGTACTTC,CASSELSTRTQYF
.,.,TRBJ1-1,TRBV7-9,TGTGCCAGCAGACCGGTAACAGGGTTACCAAGTACTGAAGCTTTCTTT,CASRPVTGLPSTEAFF
.,.,TRBJ1-3,TRBV5-1,TGCGCCAGCAGCCCAAGCGGGACAACCGGAAACACCATATATTTT,CASSPSGTTGNTIYF
.,.,TRBJ2-7,TRBV27,TGTGCCAGCAGACGACGGGACGAGCAGTACTTC,CASRRRDEQYF
.,TRBD1,TRBJ2-3,TRBV2,TGTGCCAGCAAGTTGGACAGGGGGCATTCAGATACGCAGTATTTT,CASKLDRGHSDTQYF
.,TRBD2,TRBJ2-1,TRBV3-1/TRBV3-2,TGTGCCAGCAGCCAACGGGCCGGGACTAGCGGGTCCAATGAGCAGTTCTTC,CASSQRAGTSGSNEQFF
.,TRBD1,TRBJ1-6,TRBV5-6,TGTGCCAGCAGCTTGTTAGGGGGCGGGTATAATTCACCCCTCCACTTT,CASSLLGGGYNSPLHF
once,.,TRBJ2-7,TRBV7-2,TGTGCCAGCAGCTTAGCAGGGAGTAGGACCTACGAGCAGTACTTC,CASSLAGSRTYEQYF
once,TRBD1,TRBJ1-2,TRBV28,TGTGCCAGCAGCCCGTCGGACAGGGAGTTCGATGGCTACACCTTC,CASSPSDREFDGYTF
.,.,TRBJ2-3,TRBV28,TGTGCCAGCAGTTGGACGGGAGCAGGTACGCAGTATTTT,CASSWTGAGTQYF
.,.,TRBJ1-1,TRBV29-1,TGCAGCGGGTGGGGTTCAGGGAAGGACACTGAAGCTTTCTTT,CSGWGSGKDTEAFF
.,.,TRBJ1-2,TRBV6-5,TGTGCCAGCAGTTACTCGGGGGCGTGGGGCTACACCTTC,CASSYSGAWGYTF
once,TRBD2,TRBJ2-5,TRBV7-6,TGTGCCACCGCAGCGGGAGTGGGGGAGACCCAGTACTTC,CATAAGVGETQYF
.,.,TRBJ2-7,TRBV28,TGTAAAAGGGGGGGTTACGAGCAGTACTTC,CKRGGYEQYF